This T cell receptor (beta chain) was captured in a study of T cell responses to AZD1222 COVID-19 vaccine (dated by TCRdb to the early 2020s). The study in broad terms: AZD1222 recipients with second doses at about 4 weeks or about 12 weeks were pooled, because spike-specific TCR depth and breadth did not differ between schedules. TCR sequencing covered 233 trial participants: some 210 given two doses of AZD1222 and 26 given two doses of MenACWY control vaccine. Enrollment into the trials was organized by age into subgroups of 18-55, 56-69 and 70-plus years, and those subgroups contained roughly 140, 27 and 60 TCR-sequenced participants, respectively.

For this clone: It has no known antigen specificity. No base quality information exists; no much larger clone differs at one position.

Per the publication, the time point label means: baseline before first vaccination. Vaccinee samples were obtained from the UK trials COV001 and COV002, which included a single-blind randomized controlled phase 2/3 trial of AZD1222 (ChAdOx1 nCoV-19) in healthy adults. For TCRbeta chain sequencing, PBMC samples were collected from trial participants at day 0 and at day 28 after the second dose. V and J lose 5 bases and 8 bases, and a span of 21 bases separates them. Per the germline V gene, MDHEN is the CDR1 and SYDVKM is the CDR2. Including cysteine and phenylalanine, the CDR3 has 16 amino acids. Only CDR3 DNA remains: 48 bases, in frame from the first base. The CDR3 regions of human TCRbeta chains were analyzed by immunosequencing. The authors' pipeline ran thus. TCRs in the repertoires were matched against a reference library of SARS-CoV-2-specific TCRs that had been generated with the MIRA antigen-specificity platform. Breadth was defined as the fraction of unique TCRs that were SARS-CoV-2-associated. Depth was defined as the fraction of total T cells that were SARS-CoV-2-associated. Each spike-specific TCR was assigned to its reactive spike region and to a CD4 or CD8 class using the MIRA data. Log10-transformed breadth and depth values were compared by one-way ANOVA with Sidak's multiple comparisons tests. As stored in TCRdb, this immuneACCESS dataset retains in-frame rearrangements with V and J assigned. A fraction of the clones does not appear; measured against another copy, unresolved V genes explain less than half of the discrepancy, and the remainder lacks a known reason. V, J and clone size were drawn from that table, and D and trimming were deduced from the DNA. Here the sample has approximately 92,000 clones; around 93% occur a single time. The leading ten clones occupy 7.5% of the sample.

What the authors observed across the whole study: CD4 TCRs associated with the vaccine covered the entire spike protein, and the dominant responses were in regions 160-218 and 743-854. No day 14 peak-response samples were available, so repertoires were characterized only after the peak T cell response. Reportedly, almost half of the unique spike-specific TCRs recognized epitopes lying outside the regions that are mutated in the B.1.351 and B.1.1.7 variants. The 56-69-year group was small, and its depth increase did not reach significance, likely because of low power. Most participants were white British and females outnumbered males, and the authors suggested that clonal diversity may have been underestimated. After two AZD1222 doses, both the breadth and the depth of spike-specific TCRs were significantly higher than at day 0 and than in MenACWY recipients. Conclusions about previously exposed vaccinees are limited because only six or seven AZD1222 recipients were SARS-CoV-2 seropositive at baseline.

This TCR came from an adult in good health. The sequence joins TRBV28 to TRBJ1-4; TRBD1 is possibly the D segment (6 matching bases). The input for sequencing was peripheral blood, taken on day 0 of AZD1222 vaccination. The bases are TGTGCCAGCAGTCCCCCACTCTTCAGGGGAGGGGAAAAACTGTTTTTT. It translates as CASSPPLFRGGEKLFF.